The rows below give T cell receptor beta chains drawn from one sample of a study of blood T cell repertoires in COVID-19. Some clones are missing from TCRdb's copy, which holds only in-frame ones; the method was immunoSEQ multiplex PCR. The sample yields fewer than 300,000 clones, 82% seen once. What was sequenced was peripheral blood. Source of these receptors: a woman aged 18-35 years with acute or convalescent COVID-19. Both conserved end residues are part of each CDR3. The D gene is left open where the match is weak. Size is omitted from some rows. Given values are once, few, many or a class for expanded clones.

clone_size	v_call	j_call	d_call	cdr3_length	cdr3_aa	cdr3_nt
NA	TRBV28	TRBJ1-2	TRBD1	16	CASSFAGTGLNYGYTF	TGTGCCAGCAGTTTCGCCGGGACAGGCCTTAACTATGGCTACACCTTC
NA	TRBV24-1	TRBJ2-1	NA	16	CATSRGGSGGINEQFF	TGTGCCACCAGTCGTGGTGGCAGTGGTGGTATTAATGAGCAGTTCTTC
NA	TRBV9	TRBJ1-2	TRBD1	14	CASSVQGAGYGYTF	TGTGCCAGCAGCGTACAGGGGGCGGGGTATGGCTACACCTTC
few	TRBV27	TRBJ1-5	TRBD1	17	CASSSGHRQGPNQPQHF	TGTGCCAGCAGTTCAGGGCACAGACAGGGCCCGAATCAGCCCCAGCATTTT
NA	TRBV28	TRBJ2-7	TRBD2	12	CASRGELGPPHF	TGTGCCAGCCGGGGGGAACTGGGCCCACCACACTTC
once	TRBV5-6	TRBJ2-7	NA	15	CASSYKTTFSYEQYF	TGTGCCAGCAGCTACAAAACTACCTTCTCCTACGAGCAGTACTTC
NA	TRBV18	TRBJ2-6	NA	15	CASSPGATGANVLTF	TGTGCCAGCTCACCAGGAGCAACTGGGGCCAACGTCCTGACTTTC
NA	TRBV7-7	TRBJ2-2	NA	18	CASSLAGAGGSCTGELFF	TGTGCTAGCAGCTTAGCGGGGGCAGGGGGCTCTTGCACCGGGGAGCTGTTTTTT
once	TRBV7-9	TRBJ2-1	NA	14	CASSLGSNRNEQFF	TGTGCCAGCAGCTTAGGGAGCAATCGGAATGAGCAGTTCTTC
NA	TRBV2	TRBJ1-2	NA	16	CASHGERWTAVYGYTF	TGTGCCAGCCACGGGGAAAGATGGACAGCTGTGTATGGCTACACCTTC
NA	TRBV11-3	TRBJ2-1	TRBD2	20	CASSLLSGLAGILPYNEQFF	TGTGCCAGCAGCTTATTGTCGGGACTAGCGGGCATCTTACCTTACAATGAGCAGTTCTTC
NA	TRBV27	TRBJ2-7	NA	12	CASGGASDEQYF	TGTGCCAGCGGGGGGGCGAGTGATGAGCAGTACTTC
NA	TRBV29-1	TRBJ2-3	NA	14	CSVEHGGPGDTQYF	TGCAGCGTTGAGCACGGGGGGCCCGGAGATACGCAGTATTTT
few	TRBV4-3	TRBJ2-2	NA	16	CASSQVSGLNTGELFF	TGCGCCAGCAGCCAAGTTTCGGGATTGAACACCGGGGAGCTGTTTTTT
few	TRBV5-6	TRBJ1-4	NA	13	CASSLSLNEKLFF	TGTGCCAGCAGCTTGTCCCTCAATGAAAAACTGTTTTTT
NA	TRBV12-3/TRBV12-4	TRBJ1-2	TRBD1	13	CASSPGQGFGYTF	TGTGCCAGCAGCCCCGGACAGGGGTTCGGCTACACCTTC
NA	TRBV18	TRBJ2-5	TRBD2	14	CASSPPSGLETQYF	TGTGCCAGCTCACCGCCTAGCGGCTTAGAGACCCAGTACTTC
NA	TRBV4-3	TRBJ1-3	NA	15	CASSQEIYTGNTIYF	TGCGCCAGCAGCCAAGAAATATACACTGGAAACACCATATATTTT
once	TRBV18	TRBJ2-7	NA	13	CASSPLEAYEQYF	TGTGCCAGCTCCCCACTAGAAGCCTACGAGCAGTACTTC
NA	TRBV18	TRBJ2-5	NA	12	CASSPGAETQYF	TGTGCCAGCTCACCAGGGGCGGAGACCCAGTACTTC
NA	TRBV4-3	TRBJ1-1	NA	15	CASSQVPQINTEAFF	TGCGCCAGCAGCCAAGTCCCACAGATAAACACTGAAGCTTTCTTT
NA	TRBV9	TRBJ2-5	TRBD2	19	CASNGDQRTSGRPQETQYF	TGTGCCAGCAACGGGGATCAGAGGACTAGCGGGAGACCACAAGAGACCCAGTACTTC
few	TRBV7-2	TRBJ1-4	NA	14	CASSSGVSNEKLFF	TGTGCCAGCAGCTCAGGGGTATCTAATGAAAAACTGTTTTTT
few	TRBV14	TRBJ2-6	NA	15	CAGRRGGSGANVLTF	TGTGCCGGTCGGAGGGGGGGCTCTGGGGCCAACGTCCTGACTTTC
NA	TRBV19	TRBJ1-1	NA	13	CASQGYQNTEAFF	TGTGCCAGTCAGGGGTACCAGAACACTGAAGCTTTCTTT
NA	TRBV2	TRBJ1-1	NA	15	CASSEGRAGGTEAFF	TGTGCCAGCAGTGAGGGCCGGGCGGGAGGCACTGAAGCTTTCTTT
once	TRBV5-6	TRBJ2-2	TRBD2	17	CASSLAPSGRFTGELFF	TGTGCCAGCAGCTTGGCGCCTAGCGGGAGGTTTACCGGGGAGCTGTTTTTT
once	TRBV18	TRBJ2-5	TRBD1	18	CASSQVTGGEKSGKTQYF	TGTGCCAGCTCACAGGTCACAGGGGGCGAGAAATCCGGAAAGACCCAGTACTTC
NA	TRBV6-5	TRBJ1-2	TRBD1	15	CASSSGQGGRAGYTF	TGTGCCAGCAGTTCGGGACAGGGGGGACGTGCGGGCTACACCTTC
NA	TRBV7-9	TRBJ2-1	NA	17	CASTDDSGEPSYNEQFF	TGTGCCAGCACCGATGATAGCGGCGAACCCTCTTACAATGAGCAGTTCTTC
NA	TRBV6-4	TRBJ2-7	TRBD1	13	CASRYLRGREQYF	TGTGCCAGCAGGTACCTCAGGGGGCGTGAGCAGTACTTC
once	TRBV6-6	TRBJ1-2	NA	17	CASSPLTTPAPNYGYTF	TGTGCCAGCAGTCCGTTGACAACCCCCGCCCCTAACTATGGCTACACCTTC
NA	TRBV10-1	TRBJ2-7	TRBD2	15	CASSPSGSGSYEQYF	TGCGCCAGCAGTCCTAGCGGGAGTGGATCCTACGAGCAGTACTTC
NA	TRBV7-9	TRBJ2-1	TRBD1	18	CASSFFLVSTGGTAEQFF	TGTGCCAGCAGCTTTTTTTTAGTTTCGACAGGGGGAACGGCTGAGCAGTTCTTC
NA	TRBV6-6	TRBJ1-5	NA	13	CASSPTGNQPQHF	TGTGCCAGCAGCCCGACGGGAAATCAGCCCCAGCATTTT
NA	TRBV12-3/TRBV12-4	TRBJ1-2	NA	13	CASNQDTHYGYTF	TGTGCCAGCAATCAGGACACCCACTATGGCTACACCTTC
NA	TRBV7-8	TRBJ2-7	TRBD2	16	CASSPRAGGSTYEQYF	TGTGCCAGCAGCCCGCGGGCGGGAGGATCCACCTACGAGCAGTACTTC
NA	TRBV24-1	TRBJ2-2	TRBD2	17	CATRDSTSGRNTGELFF	TGTGCCACCAGGGATTCGACTAGCGGGAGAAACACCGGGGAGCTGTTTTTT
NA	TRBV6-6	TRBJ1-1	TRBD1	13	CASIGQGATEAFF	TGTGCCAGCATAGGACAGGGGGCCACTGAAGCTTTCTTT
NA	TRBV18	TRBJ1-3	TRBD1	16	CASSRGRGRSGNTIYF	TGTGCCAGCTCACGCGGCAGGGGGCGGTCCGGAAACACCATATATTTT